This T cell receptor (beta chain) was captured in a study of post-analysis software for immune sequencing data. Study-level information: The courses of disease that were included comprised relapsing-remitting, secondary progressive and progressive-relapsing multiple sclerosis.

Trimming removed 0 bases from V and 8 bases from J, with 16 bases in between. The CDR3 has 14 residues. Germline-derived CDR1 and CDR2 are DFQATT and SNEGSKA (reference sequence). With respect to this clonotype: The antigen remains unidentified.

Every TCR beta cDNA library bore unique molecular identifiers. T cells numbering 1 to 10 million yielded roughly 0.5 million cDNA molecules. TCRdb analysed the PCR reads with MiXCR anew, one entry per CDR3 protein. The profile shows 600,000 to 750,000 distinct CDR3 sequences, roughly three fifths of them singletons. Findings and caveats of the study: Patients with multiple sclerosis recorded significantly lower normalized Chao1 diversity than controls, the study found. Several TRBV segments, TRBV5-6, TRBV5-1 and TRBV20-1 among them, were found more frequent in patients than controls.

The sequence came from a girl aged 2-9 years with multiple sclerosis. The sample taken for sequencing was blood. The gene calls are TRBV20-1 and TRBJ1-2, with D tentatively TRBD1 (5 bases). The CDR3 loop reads CSARDLEGRYGYTF. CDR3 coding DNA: TGCAGTGCTAGAGATTTGGAGGGGAGATACGGCTACACCTTC.